These 7 T cell receptor beta chains share one sample of origin, sequenced in a study of cytomegalovirus exposure and HLA in healthy donors. Generated by immunoSEQ multiplex PCR, the TCRdb table keeps only in-frame clones and is missing some. The table includes around 150,000 clones, around 90% detected once. The material sequenced was PBMCs. These receptors came from a woman aged 18-35 years in good health and CMV-seropositive.

This chain uses TRBV5-1 with TRBJ2-3; TRBD2 might be the D (5 bases). The germline V gene has CDR1 SGHRS and CDR2 YFSETQ. V shed 2 bases and J shed 0 bases, with 13 bases lying between them. This CDR3 spans 16 amino acids. The CDR3 DNA sequence: TGCGCCAGCAGCTTCCGACCCCGGGAAAGCACAGATACGCAGTATTTT. Translated: CASSFRPRESTDTQYF.

The genes are TRBV7-2 and TRBJ1-5, with TRBD1 matching over 7 bases. This CDR3 has 14 amino acids. Germline V gives CDR1 SGHTA, CDR2 FQGNSA. The ends lost 7 bases at V and 4 bases at J; junction bases unmatched: 7. The chain's CDR3 is CASTPGGINQPQHF. The CDR3 DNA reads TGTGCCAGCACCCCAGGGGGAATAAATCAGCCCCAGCATTTT.

The J gene is TRBJ1-1, the V gene TRBV28; D perhaps matches TRBD1 (5 bases). V was shortened by 7 bases and J by 7 bases, with 22 bases between the two germline ends. CDR1 and CDR2 from the germline V gene are MDHEN and SYDVKM. The CDR3 loop spans 15 amino acids. The CDR3 region is CASTPRKGADDEAFF. The DNA for the CDR3 is TGTGCCAGCACTCCCCGGAAAGGGGCGGATGATGAAGCTTTCTTT.

This chain uses TRBV6-1 with TRBJ2-1; D not resolved. Germline loops: CDR1 MNHNS, CDR2 SASEGT. The CDR3 covers 13 residues. Trimming cost V 7 bases and J 5 bases, with 12 bases left between them. CDR3 DNA sequence: TGTGCCAGCATCAGCGCGCTTGACAATGAGCAGTTCTTC. This sequence encodes CASISALDNEQFF.

In this sample, this clone turned up once. V gene TRBV5-8 combines with J gene TRBJ2-7, with D possibly being TRBD2 (5 bases). The germline V gene encodes CDR1 SGHTS and CDR2 YDEGEE. This CDR3 comprises 13 residues. The V end was cut by 2 bases, the J end by 4 bases, with 10 bases between. The DNA of the CDR3 is TGTGCCAGCAGCTTTTTTTCGGGGTACGAGCAGTACTTC. Its translation is CASSFFSGYEQYF.

In DNA, the CDR3 is TGTGCCAGCTATGGACAGCCCTCAAACACTGAAGCTTTCTTT. Translation: CASYGQPSNTEAFF. This sequence joins TRBV2 and TRBJ1-1; D is perhaps TRBD1 (6 bases). Per the germline V gene, CDR1 is SNHLY and CDR2 is FYNNEI. This CDR3 is built from 14 residues. Between the trimmed V and J ends, which lost 8 bases and 2 bases, there was a span of 15 bases. Filled out from reference TRBV2 and TRBJ1-1, the complete variable domain reads EPEVTQTPSHQVTQMGQEVILRCVPISNHLYFYWYRQILGQKVEFLVSFYNNEISEKSEIFDDQFSVERPDGSNFTLKIRSTKLEDSAMYFCASYGQPSNTEAFFGQGTRLTVV.

The CDR3 spells CASLLRLAGRNEQFF. CDR3 nucleotide sequence: TGTGCCAGCCTGCTTCGACTAGCGGGGAGGAATGAGCAGTTCTTC. The V gene is TRBV27, the J gene TRBJ2-1, with 11 bases aligning to TRBD2. The junction had 10 bases not matched to a gene; V was cut back by 8 bases and J by 7 bases. The germline gives CDR1 MNHEY, CDR2 SMNVEV (reference sequence). The CDR3 runs 15 residues.